These 24 T cell receptor beta chains were all obtained from the same sample, sequenced in a study of cytomegalovirus exposure and HLA in healthy donors. Vbeta (60) and Jbeta (13) primers were used in the PCR. Using immunoSEQ multiplex PCR, the repertoire was profiled, and TCRdb retains in-frame clones only, with some absent. The listing contains 100,000 to 150,000 clones. Sequencing was done on a sample of PBMCs. The receptors were gathered from a man younger than 30 in good health and CMV-seronegative.

This chain uses TRBV2 with TRBJ1-5, with a weak D call TRBD1 (6 bases). The length of the CDR3 is 13 residues. V was trimmed by 9 bases and J by 2 bases, leaving 11 bases between them. CDR1 and CDR2 from the germline V gene are SNHLY and FYNNEI. The CDR3 reads CASDRSGNQPQHF. The CDR3, as DNA: TGTGCCAGTGACAGGTCAGGCAATCAGCCCCAGCATTTT.

This chain connects TRBV10-3 to TRBJ2-7, with D possibly being TRBD1 (7 bases). The germline V gene has CDR1 ENHRY and CDR2 SYGVKD. Trimming removed 10 bases at V and 2 bases at J, with 21 bases between. The CDR3 is 15 residues long. As DNA, the CDR3 is TGTGCCACCAACGCGAGGGGGGACAGCGCCTACGAGCAGTACTTC. It yields the protein CATNARGDSAYEQYF.

Here the CDR3 DNA reads TGTGCCAGCAGCTTAGTCAGTACCGGGGAGCTGTTTTTT. This encodes CASSLVSTGELFF. V gene TRBV7-6 combines with J gene TRBJ2-2; no clear D. The V gene lost 1 base and the J gene lost 5 bases, with 5 bases spanning the gap. From germline, CDR1 is SGHVS and CDR2 FNYEAQ. The CDR3 sequence is 13 residues long.

The chain links TRBV28 to TRBJ2-3; TRBD2 might be the D (6 bases). Germline CDR1 reads MDHEN; CDR2 reads SYDVKM. This CDR3 spans 12 amino acids. CDR3 in amino acids: CVAGGITDTQYF. The CDR3 nucleotides read TGTGTAGCCGGGGGAATCACAGATACGCAGTATTTT.

The V call is TRBV29-1, the J call TRBJ2-7; no definite D call. The V end was cut by 1 base, the J end by 0 bases, with 10 bases between. The germline CDR1 and CDR2 sequences are SQVTM and ANQGSEA. The CDR3 runs 14 residues. CDR3 sequence: CSVEVGDNSYEQYF. CDR3 bases: TGCAGCGTTGAAGTGGGCGACAACTCCTACGAGCAGTACTTC.

V is TRBV28 and J is TRBJ2-7, with D possibly being TRBD2 (6 bases). Between the trimmed V and J ends, which lost 6 bases and 6 bases, there was a span of 18 bases. The CDR3 length is 14 residues. Germline assignment: CDR1 MDHEN and CDR2 SYDVKM. In DNA, the CDR3 is TGTGCCAGCAGGGTAGCGGAGCAGAGTAGCGAGCAGTACTTC. Residues: CASRVAEQSSEQYF. The variable domain in full, with the rest retrieved from reference TRBV28 and TRBJ2-7, is DVKVTQSSRYLVKRTGEKVFLECVQDMDHENMFWYRQDPGLGLRLIYFSYDVKMKEKGDIPEGYSVSREKKERFSLILESASTNQTSMYLCASRVAEQSSEQYFGPGTRLTVT.

CDR3: CASSYSGQGIPEAFF. The CDR3 nucleotides are TGTGCCAGCAGTTACTCCGGACAGGGCATTCCTGAAGCTTTCTTT. V usage is TRBV6-5 and J usage is TRBJ1-1, with 8 bases lining up with TRBD1. CDR3 length equals 15 residues. Losses at the gene ends were 0 bases for V and 6 bases for J; bases not matched to a gene: 6. Germline V gives CDR1 MNHEY, CDR2 SVGAGI.

This chain joins TRBV18 and TRBJ2-7, with D unresolved. This CDR3 is 12 amino acids long. V shed 3 bases and J shed 6 bases, with 9 bases lying between them. Per germline, CDR1 KGHSH and CDR2 LQKENI. CDR3 DNA sequence: TGTGCCAGCTCACCCCCGGGTGCCGAGCAGTACTTC. Amino acids: CASSPPGAEQYF.

V and J are TRBV7-8 and TRBJ1-4, with D unclear. V was shortened by 2 bases and J by 5 bases, with 12 bases between the two germline ends. The CDR3 runs 15 residues. Looked up from germline, CDR1 is SGHVS and CDR2 is FQNEAQ. The CDR3 sequence is CASSLIRDRNEKLFF. The CDR3 DNA reads as TGTGCCAGCAGCTTAATTCGGGATAGAAATGAAAAACTGTTTTTT.

V gene TRBV5-1 combines with J gene TRBJ1-2; 8 bases are shared with TRBD1. The V gene end was trimmed by 2 bases and the J gene end by 10 bases; junction bases not matched to a gene: 7. From germline, CDR1 is SGHRS and CDR2 YFSETQ. The CDR3 is 13 amino acids. The CDR3 is CASSFWTGRNYTF. CDR3 nucleotide sequence: TGCGCCAGCAGCTTTTGGACAGGGAGAAACTACACCTTC.

This rearrangement joins TRBV7-9 to TRBJ2-7; 7 bases map to TRBD1. This CDR3 contains 17 residues. V gave up 7 bases and J gave up 4 bases; unmatched junction bases: 19. In germline, CDR1 is SEHNR, CDR2 FQNEAQ (reference sequence). CDR3 amino acids: CASNQFPGQSSTYEQYF. CDR3 coding DNA: TGTGCCAGCAACCAATTCCCGGGACAGTCAAGTACATACGAGCAGTACTTC.

The chain couples TRBV11-2 to TRBJ2-5; 10 bases map to TRBD1. Germline lookup yields CDR1 SGHAT and CDR2 FQNNGV. J lost 0 bases, V lost 7 bases, and 5 bases had no gene match. The CDR3 runs to 15 residues. DNA for the CDR3: TGTGCCAGCACGGGACAGGGGCTGTACCAAGAGACCCAGTACTTC. Its translation: CASTGQGLYQETQYF.

The rearrangement uses TRBV9 and TRBJ1-2; 8 nucleotides agree with TRBD1. The CDR3 is 13 amino acids. Germline V lookup: CDR1 SGDLS, CDR2 YYNGEE. V lost 4 bases, J lost 7 bases, and 6 bases stayed unmatched. The CDR3 DNA is TGTGCCAGCAGCACAACGGACAGGGCTGGCTACACCTTC. Protein product: CASSTTDRAGYTF.

The rearrangement links TRBV7-9 to TRBJ2-2, with a weak D call TRBD2 (6 bases). Between the trimmed V and J ends, which lost 3 bases and 0 bases, there was a span of 14 bases. Germline CDR1 SEHNR, CDR2 FQNEAQ (reference sequence). This CDR3 is built from 17 residues. The CDR3 here is CASSFPFGSPNTGELFF. The CDR3 bases are TGTGCCAGCAGCTTCCCTTTCGGGAGCCCGAACACCGGGGAGCTGTTTTTT.

The chain is built from TRBV5-1 and TRBJ2-1; TRBD2 might be the D (7 bases). Trimming shortened V by 4 bases and J by 7 bases, and 24 bases separated the two germline ends. Germline CDR1 reads SGHRS; CDR2 reads YFSETQ. The CDR3 length is 17 residues. The CDR3 is CASSGRGGGAIGNEQFF. DNA of the CDR3: TGCGCCAGCAGCGGGAGGGGAGGGGGGGCGATCGGGAATGAGCAGTTCTTC.

The rearrangement joins TRBV4-2 to TRBJ1-5, with 8 bases lining up with TRBD1. With 3 bases clipped from V and 8 bases from J, the junction kept 9 bases outside the gene matches. Germline loops: CDR1 LGHNA, CDR2 YNFKEQ. This CDR3 is 15 amino acids long. CDR3 amino acids: CASSHLRDRSEPQHF. CDR3 DNA sequence: TGTGCCAGCAGCCATCTCCGGGACAGGTCTGAGCCCCAGCATTTT.

V gene TRBV5-1 combines with J gene TRBJ2-3, with 7 bases fitting TRBD2. Germline CDR1 is SGHRS and CDR2 is YFSETQ. There are 14 residues in the CDR3. With 6 bases clipped from V and 2 bases from J, the junction kept 6 bases outside the gene matches. The CDR3 loop reads CASTPLAATDTQYF. In DNA, the CDR3 is TGCGCCAGCACCCCCCTAGCGGCCACAGATACGCAGTATTTT.

V gene TRBV2 combines with J gene TRBJ1-2; TRBD1 matches 8 bases. The germline gives CDR1 SNHLY, CDR2 FYNNEI. With 10 bases clipped from V and 8 bases from J, the junction kept 9 bases outside the gene matches. The CDR3 is 12 amino acids. The CDR3: CANTDRVRGYTF. CDR3 nucleotides: TGTGCCAACACGGACAGGGTGAGAGGCTACACCTTC.

The chain has TRBV9 and TRBJ1-4; perhaps TRBD1 as D (6 bases). CDR3 size: 13 residues. Germline CDR1 reads SGDLS; CDR2 reads YYNGEE. Trimming removed 4 bases at V and 8 bases at J, with 12 bases between. The CDR3 is CASSSRTEEKLFF. CDR3 nucleotides: TGTGCCAGCAGCTCTCGGACAGAGGAAAAACTGTTTTTT.

The chain joins TRBV7-9 to TRBJ1-5, with 10 bases aligning to TRBD1. J was trimmed by 6 bases and V by 1 base; bases with no gene match: 9. The V gene's germline CDR1 is SEHNR and CDR2 FQNEAQ (reference sequence). The CDR3 loop spans 17 amino acids. CDR3 in DNA: TGTGCCAGCAGCTTAGACATCGAGACAGGGGGCCCTCAGCCCCAGCATTTT. Encoded protein: CASSLDIETGGPQPQHF.

The chain carries TRBV30 and TRBJ2-3; 7 bases line up with TRBD2. CDR3 size: 13 residues. Per the germline V gene, CDR1 is GTSNPN and CDR2 is SVGIG (reference sequence). The trim removed 5 bases at V and 4 bases at J, leaving 6 bases unmatched. The CDR3 DNA sequence: TGTGCCTGGGGCGGGACTATAGCAGATACGCAGTATTTT. This gives the protein CAWGGTIADTQYF.

This rearrangement joins TRBV27 to TRBJ2-7, with 12 positions matching TRBD2. The CDR3 sequence is 16 residues long. Trimming removed 6 bases from V and 4 bases from J; junction bases left unmatched: 10. The germline V gene encodes CDR1 MNHEY and CDR2 SMNVEV (reference sequence). The CDR3 coding sequence is TGTGCCAGCAGCCAGATTCTAGCGGGAGGGACGTACGAGCAGTACTTC. This codes for CASSQILAGGTYEQYF.

The chain recombines TRBV27 with TRBJ2-5, with TRBD1 identical over 12 bases. CDR3 length: 16 amino acids. V was clipped by 0 bases and J by 6 bases; unmatched bases: 5. Germline V lookup: CDR1 MNHEY, CDR2 SMNVEV (reference sequence). CDR3 residues: CASSLSGQGAWKTQYF. The CDR3 DNA sequence: TGTGCCAGCAGTTTATCGGGACAGGGGGCCTGGAAGACCCAGTACTTC.

This chain links TRBV27 with TRBJ2-1, with TRBD2 identical over 7 bases. This CDR3 contains 15 residues. Germline V gives CDR1 MNHEY, CDR2 SMNVEV (reference sequence). With 5 bases clipped from V and 7 bases from J, the junction kept 11 bases outside the gene matches. The CDR3 bases are TGTGCCAGCAGTCTACGCCGGCTAGCGGAGAATGAGCAGTTCTTC. Translated: CASSLRRLAENEQFF.